This entry lists 28 T cell receptor delta chains sequenced from one sample in a study of gamma-delta chains in newborns, infants, children. TCRdb reanalysed the reads via CATT. Of about 16,000 delta-chain clones listed, around 7% were seen once; the top ten hold around 24%. Material: blood. These receptors were collected from a child who was a newborn, infant or young child, either healthy, febrile or measles-vaccinated (not recorded which).

This clone was found many times. The sample has other DNA sequences that encode this CDR3 too. The chain has TRDV2 and TRDJ3, with TRDD3 matching 9 bases. The germline V gene has CDR1 GEAIGNYY and CDR2 EKD. This CDR3 spans 20 amino acids. V was pared by 0 bases and J by 0 bases, with 8 bases of the junction left unmatched. The CDR3 is CACDTVTGGLSSWDTRQMFF. The CDR3 bases are TGTGCCTGTGACACCGTCACTGGGGGACTAAGCTCCTGGGACACCCGACAGATGTTTTTC.

About this clone: A read error may be the cause here, since a much bigger clone is one base away. This chain uses TRDV2 with TRDJ3; 7 bases map to TRDD3. V lost 2 bases, J lost 0 bases, and 0 bases stayed unmatched. Germline V gene lookup returns CDR1 GEAIGNYY and CDR2 EKD. This CDR3 is built from 16 residues. The CDR3 nucleotides read TGTGCCTGTGACAACTGGGGCTCCTGGGACACCCGACAGATGTTTTTC. Protein: CACDNWGSWDTRQMFF.

For this clone: A junction boundary mismatches the germline segment, possibly from a read error. The chain combines TRDV2 with TRDJ3; 7 bases are a match to TRDD3. Germline CDR1 is GEAIGNYY and CDR2 is EKD. The CDR3 is 18 residues long. In DNA form, the CDR3 reads TGTGCCTGTGACACCGTACTGGGGAGGTCCTGGGACGCCCGACAGATGTTTTTC. Amino acids: CACDTVLGRSWDARQMFF.

In its sample, this clone was seen a few times. The chain couples TRDV2 to TRDJ1, with 11 bases aligning to TRDD3. The CDR3 sequence is 15 residues long. Per germline, CDR1 GEAIGNYY and CDR2 EKD. The V gene end was trimmed by 0 bases and the J gene end by 8 bases; junction bases not matched to a gene: 7. The CDR3 protein is CACDTVGDTHKKLIF. As DNA, the CDR3 is TGTGCCTGTGACACCGTGGGGGATACGCATAAGAAACTCATCTTT.

Worth noting for this clone: This CDR3 is also generated by other DNA sequences in the sample. The J gene is TRDJ3, the V gene TRDV2; 8 bases align to TRDD3. Trimming at V came to 3 bases and at J to 0 bases, leaving 6 bases not matched to a gene. Germline CDR1 reads GEAIGNYY; CDR2 reads EKD. The CDR3 is 18 amino acids. CDR3 sequence: CACDPTGGFSWDTRQMFF. CDR3 nucleotides: TGTGCCTGTGACCCAACTGGGGGCTTCTCCTGGGACACCCGACAGATGTTTTTC.

This clone turned up a few times. The J gene is TRDJ3, the V gene TRDV2; the match to TRDD3 covers 13 bases. Germline V gene lookup returns CDR1 GEAIGNYY and CDR2 EKD. Trimming took 4 bases from V and 0 from J; bases not matched to a gene: 8. The CDR3 covers 20 residues. CDR3 sequence (DNA): TGTGCCTGTGATCTCTTACTGGGGGATACGAGCTCCTGGGACACCCGACAGATGTTTTTC. As protein: CACDLLLGDTSSWDTRQMFF.

As regards this clone: TCRdb has a much larger clone's protein, which differs at residue 9 from the translation of this DNA, likely because of a read error; what is shown is the protein translated from the DNA. V and J are TRDV2 and TRDJ3; TRDD3 agrees at 9 bases. V shed 0 bases, J shed 4 bases, and the junction held 3 bases outside the gene matches. The CDR3 length is 17 residues. Germline V gene data show CDR1 as GEAIGNYY and CDR2 as EKD. CDR3 nucleotide sequence: TGTGCCTGTGACACCGTACTGGGGGAATGGGACACCCGACAGATGTTTTTC. This translates into CACDTVLGEWDTRQMFF.

There are a few counts of this clone. Mismatch with germline at one junction end may stem from a read error. The chain employs TRDV2 and TRDJ3; 7 nucleotides line up with TRDD3. Germline V gene sequence: CDR1 GEAIGNYY, CDR2 EKD. The CDR3 consists of 19 residues. CDR3 loop: CACDTWGNPQAWGTRQMFF. DNA of the CDR3: TGTGCCTGTGACACCTGGGGGAACCCTCAAGCCTGGGGCACCCGACAGATGTTTTTC.

The chain links TRDV2 to TRDJ1; 10 bases match TRDD3. The V segment lost 3 bases and the J segment 5 bases; nucleotides outside the gene matches: 17. Germline assignment: CDR1 GEAIGNYY and CDR2 EKD. CDR3 length: 18 residues. The DNA for the CDR3 is TGTGCCTGTGACTCAGCCTGGGGGATATCGCTTCGGGATGATAAACTCATCTTT. This encodes CACDSAWGISLRDDKLIF.

This clone was detected only a few times. A read error is the likely source, as a far larger clone sits one nucleotide away. Other nucleotide sequences in the sample specify the same CDR3. The chain uses TRDV2 and TRDJ1, with 9 bases fitting TRDD3. Germline V lookup: CDR1 GEAIGNYY, CDR2 EKD. This CDR3 is built from 13 residues. As DNA, the CDR3 is TGTGCTTGTGACACCTGGGGGATGGATAAACTCATCTTT. This gives the protein CACDTWGMDKLIF.

The chain is built from TRDV2 and TRDJ3; 11 bases fit TRDD3. The V gene's germline CDR1 is GEAIGNYY and CDR2 EKD. The CDR3 extends over 20 amino acids. With V trimmed by 2 bases and J by 0 bases, 8 bases remained unmatched. CDR3 coding DNA: TGTGCCTGTGACAAAGTACTGGGGGATATCGGCTCCTGGGACACCCGACAGATGTTTTTC. Its protein product is CACDKVLGDIGSWDTRQMFF.

Regarding this clone: Other DNA sequences from this sample encode an identical CDR3 as well. This chain connects TRDV2 to TRDJ3; TRDD3 matches 7 bases. Germline trimming cut 1 base from V and 0 bases from J; bases unmatched to any gene: 5. Germline V CDR1 and CDR2: GEAIGNYY, EKD. The CDR3 length is 18 residues. The CDR3 bases are TGTGCCTGTGACACGAGCTGGGGGTCCTCCTGGGACACCCGACAGATGTTTTTC. Protein sequence: CACDTSWGSSWDTRQMFF.

V usage is TRDV2 and J usage is TRDJ3; a weak D match, TRDD3 (6 bases). The CDR3 is made up of 21 amino acids. Deletions cut 0 bases from V and 2 bases from J, with 22 bases between. The V gene's germline CDR1 is GEAIGNYY and CDR2 EKD. The CDR3 bases are TGTGCCTGTGACACCGTGTACTTACTGGTGGATACCCCCTGGGACACCCGACAGATGTTTTTC. Translated: CACDTVYLLVDTPWDTRQMFF.

This clone showed up just a few times. J is TRDJ3 and V is TRDV2; TRDD3 matches 8 bases. The junction had 11 bases not matched to a gene; V was cut back by 0 bases and J by 2 bases. Germline V gene lookup returns CDR1 GEAIGNYY and CDR2 EKD. This CDR3 region has 20 residues. CDR3 residues: CACDTVLGVPGAWDTRQMFF. CDR3 bases: TGTGCCTGTGACACCGTACTGGGGGTACCGGGCGCCTGGGACACCCGACAGATGTTTTTC.

This clone showed up just a few times. This sequence joins TRDV2 and TRDJ3; 9 nucleotides agree with TRDD3. With V trimmed by 3 bases and J by 0 bases, 8 bases remained unmatched. The germline V gene encodes CDR1 GEAIGNYY and CDR2 EKD. This CDR3 is 19 amino acids long. The CDR3: CACDLVLGEISWDTRQMFF. CDR3 sequence (DNA): TGTGCCTGTGACCTCGTACTGGGGGAGATCTCCTGGGACACCCGACAGATGTTTTTC.

This clone was detected a few times. TCRdb's protein does not match the DNA translation at residue 6; the protein provided is translated from the DNA. The chain uses TRDV2 and TRDJ3; 8 nucleotides agree with TRDD3. Germline V gene sequence: CDR1 GEAIGNYY, CDR2 EKD. The V and J ends lost 0 bases and 0 bases, in that order; junction bases with no gene match: 6. This CDR3 spans 19 amino acids. CDR3 protein: CACDTWGIPASWDTRQMFF. Written as DNA, the CDR3 is TGTGCCTGTGACACCTGGGGGATCCCCGCCTCCTGGGACACCCGACAGATGTTTTTC.

A remark on this clone: TCRdb's protein, taken from a much larger clone, differs from this DNA's translation at residues 4 and 9, likely owing to a read error; the protein displayed comes from the DNA. The chain uses TRDV2 and TRDJ3; 7 bases match TRDD3. This CDR3 contains 18 residues. In germline, CDR1 is GEAIGNYY, CDR2 EKD. The DNA of the CDR3 is TGTGCCTGTGGCACCGTACTGGGGTACTCCTGGGACACCCGACAGATGTTTTTC. Residues: CACGTVLGYSWDTRQMFF.

The rearrangement links TRDV2 to TRDJ3; 8 nucleotides line up with TRDD3. With V trimmed by 0 bases and J by 0 bases, 9 bases remained unmatched. CDR3 length equals 20 residues. Germline values: CDR1 GEAIGNYY, CDR2 EKD. CDR3: CACDTLLGAPSSWDTRQMFF. The CDR3 region has the DNA TGTGCCTGTGACACCCTACTGGGGGCCCCCAGCTCCTGGGACACCCGACAGATGTTTTTC.

Concerning this clone itself: At the DNA level, this CDR3 is encoded by other sequences in the same sample as well. V usage is TRDV2 and J usage is TRDJ3; 13 positions match TRDD3. The CDR3 extends over 21 amino acids. V gave up 2 bases and J gave up 0 bases; unmatched junction bases: 9. Germline values: CDR1 GEAIGNYY, CDR2 EKD. As DNA, the CDR3 is TGTGCCTGTGACAAAGTACTGGGGGATACGCAGAGCTCCTGGGACACCCGACAGATGTTTTTC. This translates into CACDKVLGDTQSSWDTRQMFF.

On this clone itself: An end of the junction differs from the germline gene, which may be a read error. The chain combines TRDV2 with TRDJ3; 8 nucleotides match TRDD3. The germline CDR1 and CDR2 sequences are GEAIGNYY and EKD. This CDR3 is 19 amino acids long. The CDR3 loop is CACNTVGDPTSWDTRQMFF. CDR3 nucleotide sequence: TGTGCCTGTAACACCGTGGGGGATCCTACTTCCTGGGACACCCGACAGATGTTTTTC.

For this clone: The TCRdb protein, from a much larger clone, departs from this DNA's translation at residue 5, likely by read error; the protein shown derives from the DNA. The chain has TRDV2 and TRDJ3; 12 bases agree with TRDD3. V was pared by 3 bases and J by 2 bases, with 7 bases of the junction left unmatched. The CDR3 length is 19 residues. Germline assignment: CDR1 GEAIGNYY and CDR2 EKD. CDR3 sequence reads: CACDAAGGYATWDTRQMFF. In nucleotides, the CDR3 is TGTGCCTGTGACGCCGCTGGGGGATACGCGACCTGGGACACCCGACAGATGTTTTTC.

In its sample, this clone was seen a few times. This rearrangement joins TRDV2 to TRDJ3; 11 bases map to TRDD3. This CDR3 has 21 amino acids. CDR1 is GEAIGNYY, CDR2 EKD, per germline. The ends lost 0 bases at V and 0 bases at J; junction bases unmatched: 9. The CDR3 coding sequence is TGTGCCTGTGACACCGTGGTGGGGGATACGGCAAGCTCCTGGGACACCCGACAGATGTTTTTC. Translated: CACDTVVGDTASSWDTRQMFF.

Points on this clone: Other DNA sequences in this specimen translate into the identical CDR3. The rearrangement joins TRDV2 to TRDJ2, with 12 bases lining up with TRDD3. CDR1 is GEAIGNYY, CDR2 EKD, per germline. The CDR3 spans 15 residues. The J segment lost 5 bases and the V segment lost 7 bases, leaving 7 bases of the junction unmatched. CDR3 protein: CACDVLGDTTAQLFF. CDR3 coding DNA: TGTGCCTGCGACGTACTGGGGGATACCACAGCACAACTCTTCTTT.

This clone has only a few counts. The chain uses TRDV2 and TRDJ3, with TRDD3 matching 9 bases. V dropped 3 bases and J dropped 1; count of bases not matched to a gene: 6. The CDR3 spans 18 residues. Germline lookup yields CDR1 GEAIGNYY and CDR2 EKD. The DNA of the CDR3 is TGTGCCTGTGACGGGCTTACTGGGGGATCCTGGGACACCCGACAGATGTTTTTC. Its protein product is CACDGLTGGSWDTRQMFF.

Remarks on this clone: Within the sample, other DNA sequences also encode this same CDR3. The chain employs TRDV2 and TRDJ3; TRDD3 matches 12 bases. Looked up from germline, CDR1 is GEAIGNYY and CDR2 is EKD. The CDR3 extends over 19 amino acids. Unmatched junction bases numbered 5, after V lost 3 bases and J lost 0 bases. The CDR3 reads CACDYWGILSSWDTRQMFF. CDR3 coding DNA: TGTGCCTGTGACTACTGGGGGATACTTAGCTCCTGGGACACCCGACAGATGTTTTTC.

A few counts support this clone. The identical CDR3 is also encoded by other nucleotide sequences in the sample. The chain joins TRDV2 to TRDJ2, with 8 bases lining up with TRDD3. V dropped 1 base and J dropped 1; count of bases not matched to a gene: 1. Germline lookup yields CDR1 GEAIGNYY and CDR2 EKD. The CDR3 is 15 residues long. The CDR3 protein is CACDTLGDLTAQLFF. The DNA of the CDR3 is TGTGCCTGTGACACTCTGGGGGATTTGACAGCACAACTCTTCTTT.

Turning to this clone: A much larger clone lies a single base off, so this may be a read error. The V and J genes are TRDV2 and TRDJ1, with 13 positions matching TRDD3. The CDR3 is 16 residues long. Germline-derived CDR1 and CDR2 are GEAIGNYY and EKD. V gave up 2 bases and J gave up 0 bases; unmatched junction bases: 2. CDR3 in amino acids: CACDKLGDTHTDKLIF. The CDR3, as DNA: TGTGCCTGTGACAAACTGGGGGATACGCACACCGATAAACTCATCTTT.

V and J are TRDV1 and TRDJ2; the D call may be TRDD2 or TRDD3 (8 bases each). CDR1 and CDR2 from the germline V gene are TSWWSYY and QGS. This CDR3 is 20 amino acids long. V lost 1 base and J 6 bases, leaving 27 bases between the germline ends. The CDR3 DNA sequence: TGTGCTCTTGGGGAACCCTCCTTCCTAAGGGGGGATATCAGGGCAGCACAACTCTTCTTT. This sequence encodes CALGEPSFLRGDIRAAQLFF.